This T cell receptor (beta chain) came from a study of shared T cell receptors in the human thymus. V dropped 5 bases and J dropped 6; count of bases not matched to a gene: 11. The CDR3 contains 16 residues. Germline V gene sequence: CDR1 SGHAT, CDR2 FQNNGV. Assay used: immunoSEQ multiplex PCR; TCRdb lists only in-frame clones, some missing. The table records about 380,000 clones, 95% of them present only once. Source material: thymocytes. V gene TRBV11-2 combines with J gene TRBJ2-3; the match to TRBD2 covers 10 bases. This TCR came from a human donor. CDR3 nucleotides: TGTGCCAGCAGCGCAACTCTAGCGGGGGACGGGGATACGCAGTATTTT. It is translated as CASSATLAGDGDTQYF.